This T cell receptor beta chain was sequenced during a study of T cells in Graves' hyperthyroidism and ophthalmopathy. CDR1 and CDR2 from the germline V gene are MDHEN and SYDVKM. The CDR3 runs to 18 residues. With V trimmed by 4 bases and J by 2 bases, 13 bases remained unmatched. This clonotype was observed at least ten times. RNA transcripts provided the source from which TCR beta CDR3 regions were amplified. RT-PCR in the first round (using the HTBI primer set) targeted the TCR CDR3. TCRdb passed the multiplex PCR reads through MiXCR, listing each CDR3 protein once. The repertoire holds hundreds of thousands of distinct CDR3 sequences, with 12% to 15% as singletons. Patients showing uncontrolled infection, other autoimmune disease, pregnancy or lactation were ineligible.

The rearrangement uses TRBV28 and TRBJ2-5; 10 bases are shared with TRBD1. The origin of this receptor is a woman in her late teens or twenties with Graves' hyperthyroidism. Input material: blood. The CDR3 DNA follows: TGTGCCAGCAGTTCCCAAGAGACAGACAGGGGGCCTCAAGAGACCCAGTACTTC. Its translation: CASSSQETDRGPQETQYF.